The 22 T cell receptor beta chains listed next were all sequenced from one sample in a study of blood T cell repertoires in COVID-19. Generated by immunoSEQ multiplex PCR, the TCRdb table keeps only in-frame clones and is missing some. The data show 77,000 or so clones, 70% to 90% seen once. Sequenced sample: peripheral blood. The source is a man over 45 with active COVID-19.

V and J are TRBV9 and TRBJ2-7; D may be TRBD2 (6 bases). Germline V gives CDR1 SGDLS, CDR2 YYNGEE. V lost 0 bases to trimming and J lost 4 bases, with 14 bases between them. The CDR3 has 15 amino acids. The CDR3 sequence: CASSVGKGRIYEQYF. DNA of the CDR3: TGTGCCAGCAGCGTAGGAAAGGGGAGGATTTACGAGCAGTACTTC.

The chain uses TRBV6-1 and TRBJ2-7; a weak D match, TRBD2 (6 bases). Trimming shortened V by 2 bases and J by 4 bases, and 21 bases separated the two germline ends. The CDR3 is 17 amino acids. Germline V gives CDR1 MNHNS, CDR2 SASEGT. DNA for the CDR3: TGTGCCAGCAGTGAATGGATGACGGGAGTTTTAGTATACGAGCAGTACTTC. Translation gives CASSEWMTGVLVYEQYF.

V and J are TRBV28 and TRBJ1-5, with TRBD1 identical over 7 bases. The V and J ends lost 7 bases and 1 base, in that order; junction bases with no gene match: 10. Germline values: CDR1 MDHEN, CDR2 SYDVKM. There are 16 residues in the CDR3. CDR3 in DNA: TGTGCCAGCAAGATACAGGGGCCCTTAAGCAATCAGCCCCAGCATTTT. This gives the protein CASKIQGPLSNQPQHF.

This chain connects TRBV7-2 to TRBJ2-1, with D unresolved. There are 14 residues in the CDR3. Deletions cut 0 bases from V and 4 bases from J, with 7 bases between. Germline V gives CDR1 SGHTA, CDR2 FQGNSA. Written as DNA, the CDR3 is TGTGCCAGCAGCTTAGCGCGAGAATACAATGAGCAGTTCTTC. It translates to CASSLAREYNEQFF. Complete variable domain (other parts from reference TRBV7-2 and TRBJ2-1): GAGVSQSPSNKVTEKGKDVELRCDPISGHTALYWYRQSLGQGLEFLIYFQGNSAPDKSGLPSDRFSAERTGGSVSTLTIQRTQQEDSAVYLCASSLAREYNEQFFGPGTRLTVL.

The J gene is TRBJ1-5, the V gene TRBV4-1; D is unresolved. The CDR3 totals 16 residues. Per germline, CDR1 MGHRA and CDR2 YSYEKL. V was clipped by 0 bases and J by 5 bases, with 14 bases between them. As DNA, the CDR3 is TGCGCCAGCAGCCAAGACGTGGGCTCCAACTATCAGCCCCAGCATTTT. This sequence encodes CASSQDVGSNYQPQHF.

V and J are TRBV7-2 and TRBJ2-2; 9 bases are shared with TRBD1. Trimming at V came to 3 bases and at J to 5 bases, leaving 4 bases not matched to a gene. In germline, CDR1 is SGHTA, CDR2 FQGNSA. The CDR3 extends over 15 amino acids. CDR3 DNA sequence: TGTGCCAGCAGCTTTACAGGGGGCACGACCGGGGAGCTGTTTTTT. Amino acids: CASSFTGGTTGELFF. The full variable domain, with the rest looked up from reference TRBV7-2 and TRBJ2-2, is GAGVSQSPSNKVTEKGKDVELRCDPISGHTALYWYRQSLGQGLEFLIYFQGNSAPDKSGLPSDRFSAERTGGSVSTLTIQRTQQEDSAVYLCASSFTGGTTGELFFGEGSRLTVL.

The rearrangement links TRBV11-2 to TRBJ2-1; D not certain. Germline values: CDR1 SGHAT, CDR2 FQNNGV. Trimming cost V 1 base and J 0 bases, with 10 bases left between them. The CDR3 covers 16 residues. CDR3 region: CASSLALRSSYNEQFF. The CDR3 nucleotides are TGTGCCAGCAGCTTAGCACTTCGAAGCTCCTACAATGAGCAGTTCTTC.

This chain joins TRBV9 and TRBJ2-7; 9 nucleotides line up with TRBD1. With 7 bases clipped from V and 2 bases from J, the junction kept 10 bases outside the gene matches. Germline CDR1 is SGDLS and CDR2 is YYNGEE. CDR3 length equals 15 residues. CDR3 amino acids: CASGQGTGLTYEQYF. The CDR3 nucleotides read TGTGCCAGCGGACAGGGGACAGGGTTAACCTACGAGCAGTACTTC.

The V gene is TRBV24-1, the J gene TRBJ1-5; TRBD1 matches at 10 bases. This CDR3 spans 16 amino acids. Germline V lookup: CDR1 KGHDR, CDR2 SFDVKD. Trimming at V came to 4 bases and at J to 2 bases, leaving 4 bases not matched to a gene. CDR3 protein: CATSDPGTGGNQPQHF. CDR3 DNA: TGTGCCACCAGTGACCCTGGGACAGGGGGCAATCAGCCCCAGCATTTT.

The rearrangement uses TRBV5-8 and TRBJ2-1, with 7 positions matching TRBD2. The junction had 16 bases not matched to a gene; V was cut back by 5 bases and J by 8 bases. CDR1 and CDR2 from the germline V gene are SGHTS and YDEGEE. The CDR3 covers 16 residues. Written as DNA, the CDR3 is TGTGCCAGCAGTCCTTCTTCATCCGGGACTACCTATGAGCAGTTCTTC. Translation gives CASSPSSSGTTYEQFF.

This chain connects TRBV6-5 to TRBJ1-4; D may be TRBD1 (5 bases). The germline CDR1 and CDR2 sequences are MNHEY and SVGAGI. Trimming took 2 bases from V and 7 from J, leaving 11 bases between them. The CDR3 is made up of 14 amino acids. The CDR3 sequence is CASSYAGPGEKLFF. The CDR3 nucleotides read TGTGCCAGCAGTTACGCGGGACCCGGTGAAAAACTGTTTTTT.

The chain carries TRBV6-5 and TRBJ1-2; D is undetermined. The CDR3 sequence is 12 residues long. Looked up from germline, CDR1 is MNHEY and CDR2 is SVGAGI. Trimming left V 6 bases short and J 8 bases short, with 13 bases between. The CDR3 region has the DNA TGTGCCAGCAGCCTCTCACAGTTGGGCTACACCTTC. This sequence encodes CASSLSQLGYTF.

The CDR3 coding sequence is TGTGCCAGCAGCCAAGGTGCTGGGGGGGGCAATGAGCAGTTCTTC. This translates into CASSQGAGGGNEQFF. The rearrangement joins TRBV4-2 to TRBJ2-1; 7 nucleotides align to TRBD2. CDR1 LGHNA and CDR2 YNFKEQ come from the germline V gene. This CDR3 is 15 amino acids long. V trimming: 1 base; J trimming: 6 bases; junction bases outside the gene matches: 6.

This sequence joins TRBV11-2 and TRBJ2-1, with D tentatively TRBD2 (6 bases). V was trimmed by 2 bases and J by 7 bases, leaving 12 bases between them. The CDR3 length is 14 residues. The germline gives CDR1 SGHAT, CDR2 FQNNGV. The CDR3 is CASSLRGLANEQFF. CDR3 bases: TGTGCCAGCAGCTTACGAGGGCTAGCGAATGAGCAGTTCTTC.

This chain joins TRBV6-5 and TRBJ1-1, with 8 bases lining up with TRBD1. Germline V gene sequence: CDR1 MNHEY, CDR2 SVGAGI. This CDR3 contains 14 residues. Trimming took 6 bases from V and 3 from J; bases not matched to a gene: 6. DNA for the CDR3: TGTGCCAGCAGGGTGGACAGGGACGACACTGAAGCTTTCTTT. Protein: CASRVDRDDTEAFF.

The chain carries TRBV30 and TRBJ1-3, with D perhaps TRBD1 (5 bases). Trimming stripped 3 bases from V and 6 bases from J, with 18 bases between. The CDR3 sequence is 15 residues long. CDR1 and CDR2 from the germline V gene are GTSNPN and SVGIG (reference sequence). The CDR3 coding sequence is TGTGCCTGGAGGGGGGGACGCTCCGGATCAAACACCATATATTTT. This sequence encodes CAWRGGRSGSNTIYF.

V and J are TRBV28 and TRBJ1-4, with D hard to call. Per germline, CDR1 MDHEN and CDR2 SYDVKM. The germline V and J ends were trimmed by 3 bases and 8 bases, with 4 bases remaining between them. The CDR3 covers 11 residues. CDR3: CASSFSEKLFF. For the CDR3, the DNA is TGTGCCAGCAGTTTTTCGGAAAAACTGTTTTTT.

The chain uses TRBV28 and TRBJ1-3, with 8 bases aligning to TRBD1. Losses at the gene ends were 5 bases for V and 3 bases for J; bases not matched to a gene: 15. The CDR3 has 18 residues. From germline, CDR1 is MDHEN and CDR2 SYDVKM. CDR3 coding DNA: TGTGCCAGCAGTCCGCATTTCCAAGACAGGGGTGTTGGAAACACCATATATTTT. Its translation is CASSPHFQDRGVGNTIYF.

This chain uses TRBV2 with TRBJ2-7; TRBD2 matches at 11 bases. There are 13 residues in the CDR3. Germline V gene sequence: CDR1 SNHLY, CDR2 FYNNEI. V shed 6 bases and J 12 bases; nucleotides not matched to a gene: 10. The CDR3 sequence: CASSPGLAEPRYF. CDR3 DNA: TGTGCCAGCAGCCCGGGACTAGCGGAACCTCGGTACTTC.

The gene calls are TRBV4-3 and TRBJ1-2; D is perhaps TRBD1 (5 bases). Per the germline V gene, CDR1 is LGHNA and CDR2 is YSLEER. The CDR3 extends over 14 amino acids. Trimming took off 0 bases at V and 8 bases at J, with 13 bases between the two ends. Here the CDR3 reads CASSQDRQGVGYTF. CDR3 nucleotides: TGCGCCAGCAGCCAAGATCGGCAGGGTGTCGGCTACACCTTC.

This chain uses TRBV7-9 with TRBJ1-1; no firm D call. V shed 3 bases and J shed 3 bases, with 14 bases lying between them. This CDR3 comprises 15 residues. Germline V gives CDR1 SEHNR, CDR2 FQNEAQ (reference sequence). CDR3 bases: TGTGCCAGCAGCTTGGGCCGGGGTGGGGACACTGAAGCTTTCTTT. This translates into CASSLGRGGDTEAFF.

This clone came up once. The V gene is TRBV11-2, the J gene TRBJ2-7; TRBD1 agrees at 7 bases. V trimming: 4 bases; J trimming: 2 bases; junction bases outside the gene matches: 5. CDR3 size: 14 residues. Germline lookup yields CDR1 SGHAT and CDR2 FQNNGV. This chain's CDR3 is CASSSSGTAYEQYF. CDR3 DNA sequence: TGTGCCAGCAGCTCCTCCGGGACAGCCTACGAGCAGTACTTC.